The entry below describes one T cell receptor (beta chain). From germline, CDR1 is MGHRA and CDR2 YSYEKL. V shed 4 bases, J shed 2 bases, and the junction held 11 bases outside the gene matches. The CDR3 extends over 18 amino acids. These data belong to a study of blood T cell repertoires in COVID-19. Study overall: PBMCs, B-cell-depleted T cells, or T cells provided the cDNA or gDNA that made up the material.

Clones were sequenced by immunoSEQ multiplex PCR, and TCRdb holds only the in-frame ones, with some missing. Counted here are just under 45,000 clones, around nine tenths occurring once; the ten biggest clones make up around 3.6%. The material sequenced was peripheral blood. The chain is built from TRBV4-1 and TRBJ2-3; TRBD2 matches 11 bases. The sequence was collected from a man aged 40-55 years with COVID-19, enrolled during active disease. The CDR3 nucleotides read TGCGCCAGCAGCCCGACTAGCGGGATGCTGACTGCCACAGATACGCAGTATTTT. It codes for CASSPTSGMLTATDTQYF.